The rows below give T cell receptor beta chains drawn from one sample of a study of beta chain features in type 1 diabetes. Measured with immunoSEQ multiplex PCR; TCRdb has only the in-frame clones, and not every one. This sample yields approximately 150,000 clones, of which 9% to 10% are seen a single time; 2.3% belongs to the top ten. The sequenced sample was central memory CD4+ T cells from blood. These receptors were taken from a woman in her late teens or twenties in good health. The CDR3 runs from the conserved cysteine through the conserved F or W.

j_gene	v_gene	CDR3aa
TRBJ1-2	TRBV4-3	CASSQDLHSPNYGYTF
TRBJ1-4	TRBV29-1	CSVGDRSNEKLFF
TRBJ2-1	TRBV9	CASSVEGARSEVF
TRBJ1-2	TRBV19	CASSMGPGQLFYGYTF
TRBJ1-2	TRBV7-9	CASSRTGGYTF
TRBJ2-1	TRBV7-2	CASSLASRTVNNEQFF
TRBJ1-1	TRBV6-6	CASSHLGGGNTEAFF
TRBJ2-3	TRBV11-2	CASSLDRLTDTQYF
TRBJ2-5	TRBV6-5	CASSPGQETQYF
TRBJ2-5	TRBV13	CASSYLEASQYF
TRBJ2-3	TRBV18	CASSQTLAGVLDTQYF
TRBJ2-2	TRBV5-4	CASSLGLPVTGELFF
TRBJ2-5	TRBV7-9	CASSLDGETQYF
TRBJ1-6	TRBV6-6	CASSYNRDNSPLHF